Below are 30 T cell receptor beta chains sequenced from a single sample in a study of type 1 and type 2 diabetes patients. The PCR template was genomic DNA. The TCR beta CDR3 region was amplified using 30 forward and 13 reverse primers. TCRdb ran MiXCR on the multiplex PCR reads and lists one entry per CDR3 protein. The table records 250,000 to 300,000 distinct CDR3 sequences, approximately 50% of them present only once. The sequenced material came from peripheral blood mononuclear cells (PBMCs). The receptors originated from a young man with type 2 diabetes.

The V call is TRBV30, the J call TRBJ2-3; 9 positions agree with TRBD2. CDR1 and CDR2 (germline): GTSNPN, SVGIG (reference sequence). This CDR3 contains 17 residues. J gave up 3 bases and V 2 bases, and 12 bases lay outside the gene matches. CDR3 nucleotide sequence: TGTGCCTGGAGTACTTTCCCTCTGGCGGGAGGGACAGATACGCAGTATTTT. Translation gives CAWSTFPLAGGTDTQYF.

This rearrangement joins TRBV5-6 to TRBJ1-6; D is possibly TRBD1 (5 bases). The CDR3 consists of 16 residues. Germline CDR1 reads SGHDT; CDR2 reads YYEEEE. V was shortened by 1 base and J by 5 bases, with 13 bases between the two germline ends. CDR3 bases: TGTGCCAGCAGCTTGACGGCAGGGACTAATAATTCACCCCTCCACTTT. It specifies CASSLTAGTNNSPLHF. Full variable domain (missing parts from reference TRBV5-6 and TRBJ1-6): DAGVTQSPTHLIKTRGQQVTLRCSPKSGHDTVSWYQQALGQGPQFIFQYYEEEERQRGNFPDRFSGHQFPNYSSELNVNALLLGDSALYLCASSLTAGTNNSPLHFGNGTRLTVT.

The CDR3 DNA reads as TGTGCCACCAGCAGAGTAGGGGTAGATGAAAAACTGTTTTTT. This gives the protein CATSRVGVDEKLFF. V and J are TRBV15 and TRBJ1-4; D possibly corresponds to TRBD1 (5 bases). The CDR3 runs 14 residues. CDR1 LNHNV and CDR2 YYDKDF come from the germline V gene (reference sequence). V shed 1 base and J shed 6 bases, with 9 bases lying between them. The entire variable domain, with the rest obtained from reference TRBV15 and TRBJ1-4, is as follows: DAMVIQNPRYQVTQFGKPVTLSCSQTLNHNVMYWYQQKSSQAPKLLFHYYDKDFNNEADTPDNFQSRRPNTSFCFLDIRSPGLGDTAMYLCATSRVGVDEKLFFGSGTQLSVL.

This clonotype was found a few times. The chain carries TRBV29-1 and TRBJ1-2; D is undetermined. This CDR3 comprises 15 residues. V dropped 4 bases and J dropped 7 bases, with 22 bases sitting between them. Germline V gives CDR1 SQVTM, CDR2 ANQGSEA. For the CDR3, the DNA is TGCAGCGTTGGTTTGGGAGGGATCGGCCAAGCTGGCTACACCTTC. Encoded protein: CSVGLGGIGQAGYTF.

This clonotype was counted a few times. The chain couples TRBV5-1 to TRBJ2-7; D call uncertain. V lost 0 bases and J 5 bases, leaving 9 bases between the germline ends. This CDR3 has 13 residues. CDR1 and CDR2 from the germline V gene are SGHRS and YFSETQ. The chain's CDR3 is CASSLETVDEQYF. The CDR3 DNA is TGCGCCAGCAGCTTGGAGACTGTCGACGAGCAGTACTTC.

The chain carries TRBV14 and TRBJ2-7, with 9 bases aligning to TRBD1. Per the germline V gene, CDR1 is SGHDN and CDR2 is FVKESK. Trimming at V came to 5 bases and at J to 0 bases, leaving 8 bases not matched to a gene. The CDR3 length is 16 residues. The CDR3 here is CASSTSGTGSSYEQYF. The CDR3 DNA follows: TGTGCCAGCAGCACGTCCGGGACAGGGAGCTCCTACGAGCAGTACTTC.

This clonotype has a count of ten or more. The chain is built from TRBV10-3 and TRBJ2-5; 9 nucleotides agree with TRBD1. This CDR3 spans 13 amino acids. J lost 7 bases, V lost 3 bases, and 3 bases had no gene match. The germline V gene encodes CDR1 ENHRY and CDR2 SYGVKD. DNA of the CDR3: TGTGCCATCAGTGACCGACAGGGGGGGACCCAGTACTTC. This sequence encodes CAISDRQGGTQYF.

In nucleotides, the CDR3 is TGTGCCAGTCCCCACCTTCAACAGGGGTACGAGCAGTACTTC. As protein: CASPHLQQGYEQYF. V is TRBV19 and J is TRBJ2-7, with 7 bases lining up with TRBD1. This CDR3 spans 14 amino acids. In germline, CDR1 is LNHDA, CDR2 SQIVND (reference sequence). V dropped 8 bases and J dropped 4; count of bases not matched to a gene: 11.

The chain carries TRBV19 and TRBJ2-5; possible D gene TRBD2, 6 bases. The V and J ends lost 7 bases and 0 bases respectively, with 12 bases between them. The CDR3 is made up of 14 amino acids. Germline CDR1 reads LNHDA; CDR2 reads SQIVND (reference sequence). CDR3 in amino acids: CASKRGIDQETQYF. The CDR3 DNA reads TGTGCCAGTAAACGGGGGATCGACCAAGAGACCCAGTACTTC.

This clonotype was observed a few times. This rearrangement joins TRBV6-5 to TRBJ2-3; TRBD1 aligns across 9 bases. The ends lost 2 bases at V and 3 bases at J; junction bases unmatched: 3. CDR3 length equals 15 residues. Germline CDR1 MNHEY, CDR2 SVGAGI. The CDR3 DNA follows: TGTGCCAGCAGTTACGGTGGACAGGGGACAGATACGCAGTATTTT. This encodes CASSYGGQGTDTQYF.

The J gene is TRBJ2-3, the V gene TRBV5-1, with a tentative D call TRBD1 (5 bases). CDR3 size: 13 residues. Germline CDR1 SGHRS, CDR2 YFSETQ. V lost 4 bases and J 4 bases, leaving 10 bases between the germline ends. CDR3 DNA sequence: TGCGCCAGCAGCCTAGGGGCCTCAGATACGCAGTATTTT. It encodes CASSLGASDTQYF.

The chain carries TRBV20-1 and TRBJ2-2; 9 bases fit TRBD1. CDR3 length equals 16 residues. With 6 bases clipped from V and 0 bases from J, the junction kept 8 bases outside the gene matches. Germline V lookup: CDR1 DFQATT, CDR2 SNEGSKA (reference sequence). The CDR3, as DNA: TGCAGTGCGAGAACGAACAGGGGGCCGAACACCGGGGAGCTGTTTTTT. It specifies CSARTNRGPNTGELFF.

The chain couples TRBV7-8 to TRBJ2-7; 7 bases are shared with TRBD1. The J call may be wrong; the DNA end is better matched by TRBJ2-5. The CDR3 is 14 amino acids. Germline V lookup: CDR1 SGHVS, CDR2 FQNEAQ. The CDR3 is CASSRDSEKETQYF. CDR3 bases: TGTGCCAGCAGCCGGGACAGCGAAAAAGAGACCCAGTACTTC.

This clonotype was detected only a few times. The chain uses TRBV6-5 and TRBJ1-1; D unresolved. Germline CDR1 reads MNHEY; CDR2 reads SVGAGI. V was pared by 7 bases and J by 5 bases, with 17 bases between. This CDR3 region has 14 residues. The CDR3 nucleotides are TGTGCCAGCAATTGGTTCGGGAGAGGGACTGAAGCTTTCTTT. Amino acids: CASNWFGRGTEAFF.

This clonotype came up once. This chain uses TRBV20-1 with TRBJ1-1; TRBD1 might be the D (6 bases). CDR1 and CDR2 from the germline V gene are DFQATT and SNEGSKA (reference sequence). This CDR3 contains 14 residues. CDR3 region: CNAHRQARGAEAFF. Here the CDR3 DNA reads TGCAATGCCCACCGACAGGCCCGGGGGGCTGAAGCTTTCTTT.

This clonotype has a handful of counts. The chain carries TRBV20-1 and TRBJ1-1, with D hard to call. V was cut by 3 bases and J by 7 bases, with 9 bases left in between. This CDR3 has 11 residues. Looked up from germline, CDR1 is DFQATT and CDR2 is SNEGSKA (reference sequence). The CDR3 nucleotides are TGCAGTGCTAGGAGGTCACATGAAGCTTTCTTT. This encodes CSARRSHEAFF.

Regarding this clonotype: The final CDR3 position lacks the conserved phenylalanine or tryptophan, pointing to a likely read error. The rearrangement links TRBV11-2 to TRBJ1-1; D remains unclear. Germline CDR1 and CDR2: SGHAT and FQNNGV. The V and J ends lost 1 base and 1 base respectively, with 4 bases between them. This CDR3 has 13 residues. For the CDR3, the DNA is TGTGCCAGCAGCTTAGGCAGGAACACTGAAGCTTTCTCT. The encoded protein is CASSLGRNTEAFS.

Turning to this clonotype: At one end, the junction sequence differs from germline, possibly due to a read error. The CDR3 reads CASRVGGSLTGYAF. CDR3 in DNA: TGTGCCAGCAGGGTTGGAGGGAGCCTTACTGGCTACGCCTTC. The rearrangement links TRBV28 to TRBJ1-2; D unclear. The CDR3 contains 14 residues. The germline V gene has CDR1 MDHEN and CDR2 SYDVKM.

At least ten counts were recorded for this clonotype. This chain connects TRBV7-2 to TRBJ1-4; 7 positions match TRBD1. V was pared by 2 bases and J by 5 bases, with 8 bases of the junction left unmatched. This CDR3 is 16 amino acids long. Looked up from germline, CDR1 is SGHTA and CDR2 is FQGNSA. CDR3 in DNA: TGTGCCAGCAGCTTAAGCTTCACGACAGGGAATGAAAAACTGTTTTTT. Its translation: CASSLSFTTGNEKLFF. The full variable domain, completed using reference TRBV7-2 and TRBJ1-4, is GAGVSQSPSNKVTEKGKDVELRCDPISGHTALYWYRQSLGQGLEFLIYFQGNSAPDKSGLPSDRFSAERTGGSVSTLTIQRTQQEDSAVYLCASSLSFTTGNEKLFFGSGTQLSVL.

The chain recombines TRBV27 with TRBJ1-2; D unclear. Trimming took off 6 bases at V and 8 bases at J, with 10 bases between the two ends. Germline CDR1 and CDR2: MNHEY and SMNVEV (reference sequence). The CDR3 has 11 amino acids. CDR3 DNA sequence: TGTGCCAGCAGGTCTATCGGAGGCTACACCTTC. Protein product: CASRSIGGYTF.

The DNA for the CDR3 is TGTGCCAGCAGCCCGGACTCCGGACGAACGTACGAGCAGTACTTC. Amino acids: CASSPDSGRTYEQYF. The V and J genes are TRBV7-3 and TRBJ2-7, with D perhaps matching TRBD2 (5 bases). The germline CDR1 and CDR2 sequences are SGHTA and FQGTGA. CDR3 length: 15 residues. Trimming left V 5 bases short and J 4 bases short, with 18 bases between.

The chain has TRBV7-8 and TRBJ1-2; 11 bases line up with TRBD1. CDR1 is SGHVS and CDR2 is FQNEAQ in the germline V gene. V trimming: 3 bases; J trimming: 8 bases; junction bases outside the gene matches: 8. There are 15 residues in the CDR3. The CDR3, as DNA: TGTGCCAGCAGCTTCGGACAGGGGGCGAAAGAAGGCTACACCTTC. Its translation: CASSFGQGAKEGYTF.

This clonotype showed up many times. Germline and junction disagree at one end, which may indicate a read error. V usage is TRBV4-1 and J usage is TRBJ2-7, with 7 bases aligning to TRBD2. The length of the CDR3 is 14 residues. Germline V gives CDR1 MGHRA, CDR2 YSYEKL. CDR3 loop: CASSLARGSYEQYF. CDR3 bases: TGTGCCAGCAGCTTAGCGCGCGGGAGTTACGAGCAGTACTTC.

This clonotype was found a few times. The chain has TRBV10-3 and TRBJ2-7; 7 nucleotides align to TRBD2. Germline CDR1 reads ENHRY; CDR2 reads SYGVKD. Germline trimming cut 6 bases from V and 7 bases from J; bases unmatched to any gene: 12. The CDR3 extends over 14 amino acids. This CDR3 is CAIRDRGRAGEQYF. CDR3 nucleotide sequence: TGTGCCATCAGAGACCGGGGGAGGGCCGGGGAGCAGTACTTC.

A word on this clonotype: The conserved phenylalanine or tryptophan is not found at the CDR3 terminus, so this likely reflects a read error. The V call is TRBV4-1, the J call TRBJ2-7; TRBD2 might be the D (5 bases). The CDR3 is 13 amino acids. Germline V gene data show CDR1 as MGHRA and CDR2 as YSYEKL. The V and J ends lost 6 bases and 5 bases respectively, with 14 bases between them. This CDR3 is CASSEGIGHEQYL. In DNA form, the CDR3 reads TGCGCCAGCAGTGAGGGAATTGGGCACGAGCAGTACCTC.

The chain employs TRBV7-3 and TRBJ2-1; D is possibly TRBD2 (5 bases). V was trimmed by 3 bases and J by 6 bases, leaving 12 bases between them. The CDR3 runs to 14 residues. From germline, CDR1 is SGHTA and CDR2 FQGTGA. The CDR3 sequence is CASSFSDGGNEQFF. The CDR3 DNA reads TGTGCCAGCAGCTTCTCCGACGGAGGCAATGAGCAGTTCTTC.

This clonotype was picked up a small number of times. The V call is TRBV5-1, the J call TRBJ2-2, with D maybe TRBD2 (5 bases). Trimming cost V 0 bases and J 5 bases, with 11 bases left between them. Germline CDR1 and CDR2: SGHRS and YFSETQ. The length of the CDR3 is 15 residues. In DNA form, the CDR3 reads TGCGCCAGCAGCTTGGGTGGACTGGGGACCGGGGAGCTGTTTTTT. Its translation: CASSLGGLGTGELFF.

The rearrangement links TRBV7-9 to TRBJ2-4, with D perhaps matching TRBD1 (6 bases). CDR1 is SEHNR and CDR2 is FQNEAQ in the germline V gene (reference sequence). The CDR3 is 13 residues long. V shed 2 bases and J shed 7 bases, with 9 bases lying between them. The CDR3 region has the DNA TGTGCCAGCAGCTTAAGGACAGCGAACATTCAGTACTTC. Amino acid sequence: CASSLRTANIQYF.

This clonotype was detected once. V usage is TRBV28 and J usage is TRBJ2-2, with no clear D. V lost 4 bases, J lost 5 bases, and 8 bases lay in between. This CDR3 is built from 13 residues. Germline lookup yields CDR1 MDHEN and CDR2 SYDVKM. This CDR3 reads CASSSWQTGELFF. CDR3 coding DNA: TGTGCCAGCAGTTCATGGCAGACCGGGGAGCTGTTTTTT.

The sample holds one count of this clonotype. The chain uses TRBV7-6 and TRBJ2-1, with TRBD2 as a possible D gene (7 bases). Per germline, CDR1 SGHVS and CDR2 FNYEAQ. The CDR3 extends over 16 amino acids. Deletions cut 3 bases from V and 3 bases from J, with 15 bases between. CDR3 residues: CASSLAGGPFYNEQFF. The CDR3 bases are TGTGCCAGCAGCTTGGCCGGGGGGCCTTTCTACAATGAGCAGTTCTTC.